The clone carrying this T cell receptor beta chain appeared a single time. This sample is part of a study of breast tumors, draining lymph nodes, adjacent tissues. Samples came from axillary lymph nodes draining the breast cancer. CDR1 and CDR2 from the germline V gene are SGHVS and FQNEAQ. The V gene lost 4 bases and the J gene lost 10 bases, with 15 bases spanning the gap. The CDR3 consists of 13 residues. From the multiplex PCR reads, TCRdb called clonotypes with MiXCR, one entry per CDR3 protein. The profile shows nearly 110,000 distinct CDR3 sequences, about 29% of them singletons. The receptor was isolated from a female donor with breast cancer. Some clones in this sample may be carry-over from other donors' samples. The sequenced sample was axillary lymph node tissue. The genes are TRBV7-8 and TRBJ2-3; tentatively, D is TRBD2 (5 bases). CDR3 in DNA: TGTGCCAGCAGCTCTTTAAGCGGCTCGGCGCAGTATTTT. Its protein is CASSSLSGSAQYF. Full variable domain (missing parts from reference TRBV7-8 and TRBJ2-3): GAGVSQSPRYKVAKRGQDVALRCDPISGHVSLFWYQQALGQGPEFLTYFQNEAQLDKSGLPSDRFFAERPEGSVSTLKIQRTQQEDSAVYLCASSSLSGSAQYFGPGTRLTVL.